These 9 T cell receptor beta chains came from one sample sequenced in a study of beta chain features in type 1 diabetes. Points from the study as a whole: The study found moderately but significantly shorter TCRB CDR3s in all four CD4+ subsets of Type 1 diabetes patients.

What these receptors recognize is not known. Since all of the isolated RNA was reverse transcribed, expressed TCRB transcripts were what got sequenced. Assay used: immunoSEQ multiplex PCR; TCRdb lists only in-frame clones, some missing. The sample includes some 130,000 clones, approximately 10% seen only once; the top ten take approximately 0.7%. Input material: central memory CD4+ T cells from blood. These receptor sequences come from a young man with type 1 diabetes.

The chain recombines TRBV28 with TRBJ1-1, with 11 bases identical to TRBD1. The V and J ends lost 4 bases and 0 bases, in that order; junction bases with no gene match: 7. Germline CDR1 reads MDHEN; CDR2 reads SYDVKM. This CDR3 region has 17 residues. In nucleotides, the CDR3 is TGTGCCAGCAGTTCGCCCGGACAGGGGGCTTTGAACACTGAAGCTTTCTTT. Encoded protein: CASSSPGQGALNTEAFF.

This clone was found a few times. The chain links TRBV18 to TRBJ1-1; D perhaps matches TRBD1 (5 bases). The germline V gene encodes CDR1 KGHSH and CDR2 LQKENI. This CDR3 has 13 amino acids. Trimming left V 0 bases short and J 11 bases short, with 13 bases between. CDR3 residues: CASSPPSQGNAFF. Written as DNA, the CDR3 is TGTGCCAGCTCACCACCGTCCCAGGGCAATGCTTTCTTT.

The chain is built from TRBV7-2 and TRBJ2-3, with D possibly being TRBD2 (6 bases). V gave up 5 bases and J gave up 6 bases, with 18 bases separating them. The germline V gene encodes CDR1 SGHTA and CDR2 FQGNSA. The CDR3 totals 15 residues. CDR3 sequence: CASSARLTGRDTQYF. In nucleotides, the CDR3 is TGTGCCAGCAGCGCTCGCCTGACGGGGAGGGATACGCAGTATTTT.

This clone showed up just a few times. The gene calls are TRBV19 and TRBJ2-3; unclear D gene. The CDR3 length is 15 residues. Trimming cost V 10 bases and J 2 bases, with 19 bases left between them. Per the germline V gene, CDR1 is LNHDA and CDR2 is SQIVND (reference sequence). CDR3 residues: CATRVPLGSTDTQYF. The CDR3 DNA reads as TGTGCCACTCGGGTCCCCCTCGGTTCCACAGATACGCAGTATTTT.

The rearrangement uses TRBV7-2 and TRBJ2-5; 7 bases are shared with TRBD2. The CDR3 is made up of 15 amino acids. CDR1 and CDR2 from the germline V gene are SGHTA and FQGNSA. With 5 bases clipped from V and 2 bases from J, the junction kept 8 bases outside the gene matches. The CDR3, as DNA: TGTGCCAGCAGCCCATTTAGCGGGCAACAAGAGACCCAGTACTTC. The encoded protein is CASSPFSGQQETQYF.

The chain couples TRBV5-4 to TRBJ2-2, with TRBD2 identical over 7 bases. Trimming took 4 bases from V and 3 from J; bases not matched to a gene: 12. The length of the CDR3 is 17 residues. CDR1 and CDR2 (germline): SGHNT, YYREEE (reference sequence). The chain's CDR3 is CASSLPRGSGDTGELFF. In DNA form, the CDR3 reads TGTGCCAGCAGCCTCCCCCGGGGGAGCGGGGACACCGGGGAGCTGTTTTTT.

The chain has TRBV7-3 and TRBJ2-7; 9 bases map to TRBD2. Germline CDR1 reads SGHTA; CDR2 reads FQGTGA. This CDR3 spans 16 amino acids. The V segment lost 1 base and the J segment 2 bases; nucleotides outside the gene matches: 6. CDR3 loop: CASSLSPAGGAYEQYF. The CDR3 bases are TGTGCCAGCAGCTTAAGTCCAGCGGGGGGAGCCTACGAGCAGTACTTC.

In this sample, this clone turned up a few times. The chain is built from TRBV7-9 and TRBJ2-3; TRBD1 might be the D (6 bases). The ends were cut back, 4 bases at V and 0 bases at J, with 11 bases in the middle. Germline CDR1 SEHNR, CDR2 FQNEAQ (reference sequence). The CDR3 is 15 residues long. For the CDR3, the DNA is TGTGCCAGCAGCTACCGGGACACTAGCACAGATACGCAGTATTTT. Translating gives CASSYRDTSTDTQYF. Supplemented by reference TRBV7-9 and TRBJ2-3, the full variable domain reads DTGVSQNPRHKITKRGQNVTFRCDPISEHNRLYWYRQTLGQGPEFLTYFQNEAQLEKSRLLSDRFSAERPKGSFSTLEIQRTEQGDSAMYLCASSYRDTSTDTQYFGPGTRLTVL.

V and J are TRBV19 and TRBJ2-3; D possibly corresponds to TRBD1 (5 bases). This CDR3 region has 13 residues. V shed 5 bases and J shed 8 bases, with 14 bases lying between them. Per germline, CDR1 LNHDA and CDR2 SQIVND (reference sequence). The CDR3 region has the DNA TGTGCCAGTAGTGAGGCAGGGCGGTTTACGCAGTATTTT. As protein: CASSEAGRFTQYF.